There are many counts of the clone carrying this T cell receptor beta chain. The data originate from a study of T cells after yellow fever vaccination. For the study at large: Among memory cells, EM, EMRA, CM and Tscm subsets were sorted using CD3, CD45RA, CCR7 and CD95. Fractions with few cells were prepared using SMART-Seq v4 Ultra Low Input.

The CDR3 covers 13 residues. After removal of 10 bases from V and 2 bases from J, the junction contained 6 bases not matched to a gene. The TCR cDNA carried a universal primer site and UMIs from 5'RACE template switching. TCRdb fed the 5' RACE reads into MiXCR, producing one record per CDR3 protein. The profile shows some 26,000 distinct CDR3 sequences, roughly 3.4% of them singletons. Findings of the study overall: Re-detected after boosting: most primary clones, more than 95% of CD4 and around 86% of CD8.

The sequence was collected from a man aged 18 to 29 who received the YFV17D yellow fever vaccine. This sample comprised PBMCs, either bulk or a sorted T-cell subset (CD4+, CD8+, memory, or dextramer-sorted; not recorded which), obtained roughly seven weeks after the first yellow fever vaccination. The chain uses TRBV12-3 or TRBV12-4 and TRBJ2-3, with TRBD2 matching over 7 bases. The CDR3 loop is CATGDYLTDTQYF. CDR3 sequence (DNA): TGTGCCACCGGGGACTACCTCACAGATACGCAGTATTTT.